A single sample gave rise to the 10 T cell receptor beta chains below, sequenced in a study of metastatic and nonmetastatic thyroid tumors. MiXCR reprocessed the PCR reads for TCRdb. The sample yields about 30,000 clones, almost 30% seen once. Before thyroid surgery, none of the patients had received any treatment. Sequenced: blood. These TCRs come from a female donor with papillary thyroid cancer or a benign thyroid nodule (not recorded which). Some clones in this sample may be carry-over from other donors' samples.

This chain links TRBV30 with TRBJ1-6; tentative D call: TRBD1 (6 bases). The germline CDR1 and CDR2 sequences are GTSNPN and SVGIG (reference sequence). V lost 1 base and J lost 5, with 12 bases in between. This CDR3 comprises 15 residues. The CDR3 DNA follows: TGTGCCTGGAGTGCTGGGACATTTAATAATTCACCCCTCCACTTT. Translated, it gives CAWSAGTFNNSPLHF.

The chain has TRBV30 and TRBJ2-1, with D uncertain. Per the germline V gene, CDR1 is GTSNPN and CDR2 is SVGIG (reference sequence). V was cut by 3 bases and J by 3 bases, with 6 bases left in between. The CDR3 spans 12 residues. The CDR3 spells CAWRRSYNEQFF. CDR3 nucleotides: TGTGCCTGGAGAAGAAGCTACAATGAGCAGTTCTTC.

This clone has a handful of counts. The gene calls are TRBV14 and TRBJ2-1; D possibly corresponds to TRBD1 (6 bases). V lost 4 bases and J lost 8, with 9 bases in between. The germline CDR1 and CDR2 sequences are SGHDN and FVKESK. The CDR3 has 12 residues. The chain's CDR3 is CASSPQGYEQFF. DNA of the CDR3: TGTGCCAGCAGCCCACAGGGTTATGAGCAGTTCTTC.

The sample holds one count of this clone. This chain connects TRBV7-8 to TRBJ2-7; D is possibly TRBD1 (6 bases). Trimming stripped 4 bases from V and 3 bases from J, with 13 bases between. From germline, CDR1 is SGHVS and CDR2 FQNEAQ. CDR3 length: 14 residues. CDR3: CASSYPGHHYEQYF. CDR3 bases: TGTGCCAGCAGCTACCCGGGACACCACTACGAGCAGTACTTC. Full variable domain (outside the CDR3, taken from reference TRBV7-8 and TRBJ2-7): GAGVSQSPRYKVAKRGQDVALRCDPISGHVSLFWYQQALGQGPEFLTYFQNEAQLDKSGLPSDRFFAERPEGSVSTLKIQRTQQEDSAVYLCASSYPGHHYEQYFGPGTRLTVT.

This chain connects TRBV6-1 to TRBJ1-5, with 7 bases matching TRBD1. The CDR3 runs to 14 residues. CDR1 is MNHNS and CDR2 is SASEGT in the germline V gene. The J segment lost 6 bases and the V segment lost 6 bases, leaving 8 bases of the junction unmatched. CDR3 bases: TGTGCCAGCAGCATTGACAGGGCAGGTCAGCCCCAGCATTTT. Translation gives CASSIDRAGQPQHF.

In nucleotides, the CDR3 is TGCGCCAGCAGCGATAGGGGGCTCGGGGCAGATACGCAGTATTTT. Translation gives CASSDRGLGADTQYF. The rearrangement uses TRBV5-1 and TRBJ2-3, with 7 nucleotides matching TRBD1. This CDR3 is built from 15 residues. V shed 4 bases and J 4 bases; nucleotides not matched to a gene: 9. CDR1 is SGHRS, CDR2 YFSETQ, per germline.

In its sample, this clone was seen many times. The chain uses TRBV5-6 and TRBJ2-1; D might be TRBD2 (5 bases). The germline V gene encodes CDR1 SGHDT and CDR2 YYEEEE. CDR3 length equals 15 residues. Trimming left V 4 bases short and J 4 bases short, with 15 bases between. CDR3 DNA: TGTGCCAGCAGCCCACTAGGCGATGCTTACAATGAGCAGTTCTTC. Translation gives CASSPLGDAYNEQFF.

This clone was seen at least ten times. This chain uses TRBV27 with TRBJ1-1; the match to TRBD1 covers 7 bases. The CDR3 contains 14 residues. The germline V gene encodes CDR1 MNHEY and CDR2 SMNVEV (reference sequence). With 5 bases clipped from V and 7 bases from J, the junction kept 10 bases outside the gene matches. The CDR3 DNA sequence: TGTGCCAGCAGTCCCGGGACAGAACCCCTTGAAGCTTTCTTT. As protein: CASSPGTEPLEAFF.

This clone was seen just once. V gene TRBV7-2 combines with J gene TRBJ2-7, with TRBD2 matching over 9 bases. The CDR3 contains 14 residues. The J segment lost 6 bases and the V segment lost 2 bases, leaving 5 bases of the junction unmatched. CDR1 is SGHTA, CDR2 FQGNSA, per germline. CDR3 residues: CASSLRTSDLEQYF. The DNA of the CDR3 is TGTGCCAGCAGCTTAAGGACTAGCGATCTCGAGCAGTACTTC.

This sequence joins TRBV7-8 and TRBJ2-7; D is uncertain. Per the germline V gene, CDR1 is SGHVS and CDR2 is FQNEAQ. V lost 0 bases to trimming and J lost 6 bases, with 12 bases between them. The CDR3 sequence is 14 residues long. CDR3 DNA sequence: TGTGCCAGCAGCTTAGCTCGGTCCCTCTCCGAGCAGTACTTC. This encodes CASSLARSLSEQYF.